This T cell receptor (beta chain) was observed in a study of cytomegalovirus exposure and HLA in healthy donors. Points from the study as a whole: HLA alleles showed associations with 15,000 to 20,000 TCR beta sequences in a later analysis, at a 0.05 false discovery rate. Specificity for CMV antigens was confirmed in vitro for a few of the CMV-associated chains. Presence/absence analyses rested on an assumption that sequencing depth was roughly uniform across donors. It was about 180 TCR beta chains that were listed as cytomegalovirus-associated.

The V end was cut by 6 bases, the J end by 4 bases, with 12 bases between. The CDR3 sequence is 13 residues long. The germline V gene encodes CDR1 MNHEY and CDR2 SVGAGI. 60 Vbeta and 13 Jbeta primers were used in PCR. Clones were read by immunoSEQ multiplex PCR, and TCRdb kept only the in-frame ones, dropping some. Of 100,000 to 150,000 clones listed, roughly 77% are singletons. Notes on this clone: Its antigen is unknown.

Sequences were obtained from PBMCs. The rearrangement links TRBV6-5 to TRBJ1-2; D uncertain. The source of this sequence is a woman aged 40 to 50 in good health and CMV-seropositive. CDR3 amino acids: CASRLPGTYGYTF. As DNA, the CDR3 is TGTGCCAGCAGGTTACCGGGAACCTATGGCTACACCTTC.